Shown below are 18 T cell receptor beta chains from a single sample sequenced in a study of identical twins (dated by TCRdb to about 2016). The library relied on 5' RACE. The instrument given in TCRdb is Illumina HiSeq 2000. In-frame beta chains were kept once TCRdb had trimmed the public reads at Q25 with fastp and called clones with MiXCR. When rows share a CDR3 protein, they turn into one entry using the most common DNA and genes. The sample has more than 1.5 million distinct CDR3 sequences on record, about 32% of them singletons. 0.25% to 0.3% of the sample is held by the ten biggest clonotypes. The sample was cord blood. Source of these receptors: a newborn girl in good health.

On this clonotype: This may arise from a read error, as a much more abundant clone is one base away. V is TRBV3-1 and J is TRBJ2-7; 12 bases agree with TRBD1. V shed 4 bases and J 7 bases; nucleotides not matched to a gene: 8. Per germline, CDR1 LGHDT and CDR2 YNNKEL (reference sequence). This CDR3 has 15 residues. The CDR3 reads CASSLLGQGANEQYF. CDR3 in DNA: TGTGCCAGCAGCCTCTTGGGACAGGGGGCCAATGAGCAGTACTTC.

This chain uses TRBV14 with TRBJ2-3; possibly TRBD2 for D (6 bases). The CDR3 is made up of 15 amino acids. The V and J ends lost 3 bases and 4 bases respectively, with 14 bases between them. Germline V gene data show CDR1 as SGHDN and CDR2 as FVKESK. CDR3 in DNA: TGTGCCAGCAGCCACCGCGGGGTCGTGGCAGATACGCAGTATTTT. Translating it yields CASSHRGVVADTQYF.

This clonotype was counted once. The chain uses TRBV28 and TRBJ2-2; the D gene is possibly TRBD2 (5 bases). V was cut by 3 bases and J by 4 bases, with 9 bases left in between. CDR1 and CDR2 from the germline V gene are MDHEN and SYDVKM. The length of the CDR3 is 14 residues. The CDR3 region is CASSFRGSTGELFF. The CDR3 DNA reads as TGTGCCAGCAGTTTCCGGGGATCCACCGGGGAGCTGTTTTTT. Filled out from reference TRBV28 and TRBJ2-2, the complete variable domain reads DVKVTQSSRYLVKRTGEKVFLECVQDMDHENMFWYRQDPGLGLRLIYFSYDVKMKEKGDIPEGYSVSREKKERFSLILESASTNQTSMYLCASSFRGSTGELFFGEGSRLTVL.

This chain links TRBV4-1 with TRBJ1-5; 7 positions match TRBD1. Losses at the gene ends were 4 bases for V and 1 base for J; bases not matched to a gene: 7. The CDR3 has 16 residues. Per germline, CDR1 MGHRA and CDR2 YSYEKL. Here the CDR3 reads CASSRDPGQSNQPQHF. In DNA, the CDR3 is TGCGCCAGCAGCCGGGACCCGGGACAGAGCAATCAGCCCCAGCATTTT.

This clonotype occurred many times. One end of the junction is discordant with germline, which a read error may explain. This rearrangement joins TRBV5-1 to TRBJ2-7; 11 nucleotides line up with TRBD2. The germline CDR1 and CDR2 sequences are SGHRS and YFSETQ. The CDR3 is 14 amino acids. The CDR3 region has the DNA TGTGCCAGCAGCTCACTAGCGGGAGCCTACGAGCAGTACTTC. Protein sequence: CASSSLAGAYEQYF.

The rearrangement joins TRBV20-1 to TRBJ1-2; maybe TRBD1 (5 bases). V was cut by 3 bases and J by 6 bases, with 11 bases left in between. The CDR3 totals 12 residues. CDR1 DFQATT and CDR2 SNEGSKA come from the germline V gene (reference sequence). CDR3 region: CSASRAGNGYTF. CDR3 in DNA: TGCAGTGCTAGTCGCGCAGGGAATGGCTACACCTTC.

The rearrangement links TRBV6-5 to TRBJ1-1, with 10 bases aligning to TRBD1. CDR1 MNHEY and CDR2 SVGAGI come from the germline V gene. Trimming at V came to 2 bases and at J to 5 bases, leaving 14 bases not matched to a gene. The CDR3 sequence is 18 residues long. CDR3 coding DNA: TGTGCCAGCAGTTACCCTAAGCACCACCGGGACAGGGGTACTGAAGCTTTCTTT. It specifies CASSYPKHHRDRGTEAFF.

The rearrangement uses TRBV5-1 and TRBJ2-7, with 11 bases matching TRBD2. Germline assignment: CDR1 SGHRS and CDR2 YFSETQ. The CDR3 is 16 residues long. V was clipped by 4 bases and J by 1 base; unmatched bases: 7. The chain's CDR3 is CASSLDLAGGSYEQYF. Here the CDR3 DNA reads TGCGCCAGCAGCCTGGATCTAGCGGGGGGTTCCTACGAGCAGTACTTC.

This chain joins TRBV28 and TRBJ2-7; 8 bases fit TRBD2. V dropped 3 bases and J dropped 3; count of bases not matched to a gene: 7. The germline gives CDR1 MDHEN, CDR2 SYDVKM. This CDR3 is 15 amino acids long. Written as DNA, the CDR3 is TGTGCCAGCAGTTTTCGGGGACTAGGGGGCTACGAGCAGTACTTC. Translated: CASSFRGLGGYEQYF.

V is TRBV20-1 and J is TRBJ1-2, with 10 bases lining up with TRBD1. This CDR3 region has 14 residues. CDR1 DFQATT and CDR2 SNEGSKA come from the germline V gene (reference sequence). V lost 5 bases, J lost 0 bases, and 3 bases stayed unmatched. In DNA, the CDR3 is TGCAGTGCTGGGGACAGGGGCGCTAACTATGGCTACACCTTC. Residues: CSAGDRGANYGYTF.

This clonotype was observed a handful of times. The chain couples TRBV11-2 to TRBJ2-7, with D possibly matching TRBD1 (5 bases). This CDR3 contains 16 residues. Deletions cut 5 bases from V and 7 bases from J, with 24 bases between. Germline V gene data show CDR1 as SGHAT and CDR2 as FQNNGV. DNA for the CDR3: TGTGCCAGCAGCCCCACTCCTCGCCATGTGGACAATGAGCAGTACTTC. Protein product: CASSPTPRHVDNEQYF.

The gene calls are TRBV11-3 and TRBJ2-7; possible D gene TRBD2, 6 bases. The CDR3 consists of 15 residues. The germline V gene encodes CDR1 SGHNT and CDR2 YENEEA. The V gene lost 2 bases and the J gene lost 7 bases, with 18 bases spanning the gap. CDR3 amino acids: CASSLMGTLHNEQYF. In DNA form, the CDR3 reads TGTGCCAGCAGCTTAATGGGGACTCTCCACAATGAGCAGTACTTC.

The CDR3: CASRGVSTEAFF. The CDR3 coding sequence is TGTGCCAGCAGGGGGGTGAGCACTGAAGCTTTCTTT. The genes are TRBV7-9 and TRBJ1-1, with a possible D match to TRBD1 (5 bases). V was shortened by 6 bases and J by 4 bases, with 9 bases between the two germline ends. Germline loops: CDR1 SEHNR, CDR2 FQNEAQ (reference sequence). The CDR3 contains 12 residues.

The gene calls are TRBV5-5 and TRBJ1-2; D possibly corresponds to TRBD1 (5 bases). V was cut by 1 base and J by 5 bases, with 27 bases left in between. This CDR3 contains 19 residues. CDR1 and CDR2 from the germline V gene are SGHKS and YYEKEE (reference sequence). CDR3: CASSLLWGHRNGLWYGYTF. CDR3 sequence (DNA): TGTGCCAGCAGCTTGTTGTGGGGCCACAGGAATGGGCTGTGGTATGGCTACACCTTC. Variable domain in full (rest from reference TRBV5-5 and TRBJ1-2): DAGVTQSPTHLIKTRGQQVTLRCSPISGHKSVSWYQQVLGQGPQFIFQYYEKEERGRGNFPDRFSARQFPNYSSELNVNALLLGDSALYLCASSLLWGHRNGLWYGYTFGSGTRLTVV.

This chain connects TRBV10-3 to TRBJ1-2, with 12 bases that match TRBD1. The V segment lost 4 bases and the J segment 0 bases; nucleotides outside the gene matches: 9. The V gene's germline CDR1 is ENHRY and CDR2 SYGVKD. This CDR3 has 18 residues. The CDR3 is CAISVRDRGPLSNYGYTF. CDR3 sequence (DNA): TGTGCCATCAGTGTGAGGGACAGGGGGCCCCTGTCTAACTATGGCTACACCTTC.

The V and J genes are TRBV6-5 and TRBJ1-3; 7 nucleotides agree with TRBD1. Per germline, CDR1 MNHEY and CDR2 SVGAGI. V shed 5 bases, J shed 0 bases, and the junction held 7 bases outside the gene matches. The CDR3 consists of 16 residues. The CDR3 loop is CASSRTGDSSGNTIYF. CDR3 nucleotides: TGTGCCAGCAGTCGAACCGGGGACAGCTCTGGAAACACCATATATTTT.

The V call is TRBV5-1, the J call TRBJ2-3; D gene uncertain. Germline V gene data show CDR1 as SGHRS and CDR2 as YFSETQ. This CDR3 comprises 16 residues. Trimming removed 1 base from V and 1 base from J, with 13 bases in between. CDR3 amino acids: CASSLTVSTRTDTQYF. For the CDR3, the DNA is TGCGCCAGCAGCTTGACAGTTTCAACCCGCACAGATACGCAGTATTTT.

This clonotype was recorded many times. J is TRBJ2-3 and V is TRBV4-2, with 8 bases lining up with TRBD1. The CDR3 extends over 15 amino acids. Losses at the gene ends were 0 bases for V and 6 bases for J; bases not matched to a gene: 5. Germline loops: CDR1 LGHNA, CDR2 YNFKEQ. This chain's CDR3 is CASSQEQGVLDTQYF. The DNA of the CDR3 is TGTGCCAGCAGCCAAGAACAGGGGGTACTGGATACGCAGTATTTT.